This T cell receptor beta chain was found in a study of tumor-infiltrating lymphocytes in localized non-small cell lung cancer. Study-level findings and limits: Only some patients had TCR sequencing, depending on available tissue.

On this clone: Its matching antigen is unknown.

Only in-frame clones appear in the TCRdb table, and some are missing; sequencing was by immunoSEQ multiplex PCR. This table has 15,000 to 20,000 clones, around 72% appearing once. This CDR3 spans 11 amino acids. Trimming left V 8 bases short and J 2 bases short, with 9 bases between. Germline V gene sequence: CDR1 GTSNPN, CDR2 SVGIG (reference sequence). Sequenced input: lung tumor tissue. The TCR comes from a human donor with non-small cell lung cancer. The chain carries TRBV30 and TRBJ1-2, with D possibly matching TRBD1 (6 bases). The CDR3 DNA follows: TGTGCCGGGGGGCTGAACTATGGCTACACCTTC. Protein: CAGGLNYGYTF.